This T cell receptor (beta chain) was found in a study of Ad26.COV2.S vaccination and SARS-CoV-2 variants. Indicated treatment: roughly 19 received Ad26.COV2.S at low or high dose, single or two shots; about 5 received placebo; per-sample allocation not given. Sampling took place 63 days after the first vaccine or placebo injection. Generated by immunoSEQ multiplex PCR, the TCRdb table keeps only in-frame clones and is missing some. The table lists 240,000 or so clones, over 75% of them singletons, with about 10% in the top ten. The germline V gene encodes CDR1 MNHEY and CDR2 SVGEGT. The CDR3 extends over 15 amino acids. The ends lost 4 bases at V and 7 bases at J; junction bases unmatched: 6.

The chain is built from TRBV6-2 or TRBV6-3 and TRBJ2-4, with 11 bases aligning to TRBD2. This sample comprised peripheral blood, obtained in a trial of Ad26.COV2.S vaccine versus placebo. The TCR comes from a person between 18 and 65 years old who received the Ad26.COV2.S COVID-19 vaccine or a placebo. CDR3 region: CASSSTTSGVNIQYF. Here the CDR3 DNA reads TGTGCCAGCAGTTCCACGACTAGCGGGGTGAACATTCAGTACTTC.